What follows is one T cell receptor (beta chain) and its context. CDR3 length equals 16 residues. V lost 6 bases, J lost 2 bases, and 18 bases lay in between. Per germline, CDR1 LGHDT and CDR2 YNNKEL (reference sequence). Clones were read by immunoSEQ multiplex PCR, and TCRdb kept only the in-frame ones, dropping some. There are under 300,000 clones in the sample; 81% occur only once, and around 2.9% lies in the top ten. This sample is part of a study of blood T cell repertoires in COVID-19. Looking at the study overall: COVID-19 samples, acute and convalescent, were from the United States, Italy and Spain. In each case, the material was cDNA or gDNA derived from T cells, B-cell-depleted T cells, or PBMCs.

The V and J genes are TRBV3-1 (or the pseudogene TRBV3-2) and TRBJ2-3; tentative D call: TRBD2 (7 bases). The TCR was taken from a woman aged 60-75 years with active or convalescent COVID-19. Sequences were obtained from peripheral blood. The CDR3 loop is CASSPGAGAYTDTQYF. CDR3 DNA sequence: TGTGCCAGCAGTCCCGGGGCGGGGGCCTACACAGATACGCAGTATTTT.